This TCR beta chain was captured by sequencing in a study of shared clonotypes between healthy human individuals. For each subset, genomic DNA was distributed in equal portions over several immunoSEQ plates. Replicate PCRs run on sorted subsets employed approximately 0.2 ug DNA, approximately 30,000 T cell genomes. Method: immunoSEQ multiplex PCR; TCRdb's copy keeps in-frame clones and lacks some. This table holds 2 million to 2.5 million clones, roughly 92% found once. Trimming removed 2 bases from V and 9 bases from J, with 5 bases in between. There are 11 residues in the CDR3. Germline CDR1 is SGHAT and CDR2 is FQNNGV.

The chain joins TRBV11-2 to TRBJ1-3; unclear D gene. The TCR sequence derives from a man between 18 and 29 years old in good health. Some clones in this sample may be carry-over from other donors' samples. The source material was naive CD4+ T cells from PBMCs. Subset noted: CD45RA+ positively selected. CDR3 coding DNA: TGTGCCAGCAGCTTATTTAGCACCATATATTTT. Its protein product is CASSLFSTIYF.